This passage covers 16 T cell receptor beta chains from one sample sequenced in a study of CD8 T cells in Susac syndrome. Random-hexamer reverse transcription was applied to roughly 0.5 to 1 ug RNA. TCRdb ran MiXCR on the immunoSEQ multiplex PCR reads and lists one entry per CDR3 protein. The repertoire has about 140,000 distinct CDR3 sequences, 85% to 95% of them found once; the top ten carry 0.14%. The specimen sequenced was CD4+ T cells from PBMCs. Receptors were obtained from a human donor with Susac syndrome.

This clonotype was recorded once. This chain uses TRBV5-4 with TRBJ1-1; TRBD1 matches at 8 bases. V lost 3 bases to trimming and J lost 8 bases; unmatched junction nucleotides: 12. The CDR3 is made up of 15 amino acids. Per germline, CDR1 SGHNT and CDR2 YYREEE (reference sequence). CDR3 DNA: TGTGCCAGCAGCTCCGCGGCGGGGGACAGGACGGAAGCTTTCTTT. It encodes CASSSAAGDRTEAFF.

The chain employs TRBV18 and TRBJ2-5, with D tentatively TRBD2 (5 bases). Germline CDR1 is KGHSH and CDR2 is LQKENI. This CDR3 spans 14 amino acids. Trimming removed 6 bases at V and 2 bases at J, with 13 bases between. CDR3 region: CASSSDWGQETQYF. The CDR3 DNA follows: TGTGCCAGCTCTTCGGACTGGGGACAAGAGACCCAGTACTTC. Together with reference TRBV18 and TRBJ2-5, the CDR3 gives the full variable domain: NAGVMQNPRHLVRRRGQEARLRCSPMKGHSHVYWYRQLPEEGLKFMVYLQKENIIDESGMPKERFSAEFPKEGPSILRIQQVVRGDSAAYFCASSSDWGQETQYFGPGTRLLVL.

The chain has TRBV29-1 and TRBJ2-6; the D is unclear. The CDR3 contains 15 residues. Germline CDR1 and CDR2: SQVTM and ANQGSEA. V gave up 6 bases and J gave up 0 bases, with 12 bases separating them. CDR3 sequence reads: CSVTIWSSGANVLTF. The CDR3 coding sequence is TGCAGCGTGACCATTTGGAGCTCTGGGGCCAACGTCCTGACTTTC. Drawing the rest from reference TRBV29-1 and TRBJ2-6, the complete variable domain is SAVISQKPSRDICQRGTSLTIQCQVDSQVTMMFWYRQQPGQSLTLIATANQGSEATYESGFVIDKFPISRPNLTFSTLTVSNMSPEDSSIYLCSVTIWSSGANVLTFGAGSRLTVL.

The chain joins TRBV20-1 to TRBJ2-1; TRBD2 agrees at 11 bases. Germline CDR1 DFQATT, CDR2 SNEGSKA (reference sequence). V shed 4 bases and J 9 bases; nucleotides not matched to a gene: 8. The CDR3 consists of 14 residues. The CDR3 nucleotides read TGCAGTGCTATTAGTAGCGGGGGGGCCGGTGAGCAGTTCTTC. It is translated as CSAISSGGAGEQFF.

V gene TRBV5-6 combines with J gene TRBJ2-5, with TRBD1 matching 10 bases. The J segment lost 1 base and the V segment lost 6 bases, leaving 3 bases of the junction unmatched. Germline CDR1 reads SGHDT; CDR2 reads YYEEEE. The CDR3 length is 14 residues. The CDR3 here is CASTGQGIQETQYF. The CDR3 bases are TGTGCCAGCACGGGACAGGGGATCCAAGAGACCCAGTACTTC.

The V gene is TRBV4-2, the J gene TRBJ2-4; tentatively, D is TRBD2 (6 bases). The CDR3 has 17 residues. Germline V gene sequence: CDR1 LGHNA, CDR2 YNFKEQ. V lost 2 bases and J lost 7, with 21 bases in between. The CDR3 coding sequence is TGTGCCAGCAGCCAACGGGGGTCAGGAGGCCCTGGGAACATTCAGTACTTC. Protein: CASSQRGSGGPGNIQYF.

The chain uses TRBV20-1 and TRBJ1-5, with D possibly being TRBD1 (6 bases). The CDR3 has 14 amino acids. CDR1 and CDR2 (germline): DFQATT, SNEGSKA (reference sequence). V lost 3 bases and J lost 4, with 13 bases in between. CDR3 DNA sequence: TGCAGTGCTAGCCCCACAGGACAGAATCAGCCCCAGCATTTT. Amino acids: CSASPTGQNQPQHF.

The chain joins TRBV4-1 to TRBJ2-5; D is perhaps TRBD2 (5 bases). The CDR3 spans 16 residues. CDR1 is MGHRA and CDR2 is YSYEKL in the germline V gene. With 3 bases removed from V and 4 bases from J, the gap between germline ends came to 18 bases. This chain's CDR3 is CASSHGTIPGSETQYF. The CDR3 DNA reads as TGCGCCAGCAGCCATGGAACGATTCCGGGATCAGAGACCCAGTACTTC.

This chain links TRBV28 with TRBJ2-3, with 9 bases fitting TRBD1. V dropped 2 bases and J dropped 4; count of bases not matched to a gene: 10. The CDR3 covers 17 residues. CDR1 and CDR2 from the germline V gene are MDHEN and SYDVKM. The CDR3 DNA follows: TGTGCCAGCAGTTTAAATCCGGGACAGGGCTTAGCAGATACGCAGTATTTT. This codes for CASSLNPGQGLADTQYF.

CDR3: CASSVGAAGGGETQYF. The CDR3 bases are TGTGCCAGCAGCGTAGGGGCAGCGGGGGGTGGAGAGACCCAGTACTTC. This chain links TRBV9 with TRBJ2-5; 9 nucleotides line up with TRBD2. The V gene end was trimmed by 0 bases and the J gene end by 4 bases; junction bases not matched to a gene: 7. Germline lookup yields CDR1 SGDLS and CDR2 YYNGEE. This CDR3 is 16 amino acids long.

This chain connects TRBV19 to TRBJ2-1, with 8 nucleotides matching TRBD2. The junction had 5 bases not matched to a gene; V was cut back by 6 bases and J by 4 bases. From germline, CDR1 is LNHDA and CDR2 SQIVND (reference sequence). This CDR3 has 14 residues. The DNA for the CDR3 is TGTGCCAGTAGCAAAAGCGGGAGTTACAATGAGCAGTTCTTC. Amino acids: CASSKSGSYNEQFF.

The DNA of the CDR3 is TGCAGTGCAAGCGCGGGCCACATCTACGAGCAGTACTTC. Protein product: CSASAGHIYEQYF. This chain links TRBV20-1 with TRBJ2-7; possibly TRBD2 for D (5 bases). The CDR3 loop spans 13 amino acids. V was shortened by 6 bases and J by 3 bases, with 15 bases between the two germline ends. The germline CDR1 and CDR2 sequences are DFQATT and SNEGSKA (reference sequence).

The V and J genes are TRBV2 and TRBJ2-5; 7 positions match TRBD1. The CDR3 has 10 residues. Germline lookup yields CDR1 SNHLY and CDR2 FYNNEI. V gave up 6 bases and J gave up 13 bases; unmatched junction bases: 5. In DNA form, the CDR3 reads TGTGCCAGCAGGGGGGACAGAGTGTACTTC. Protein sequence: CASRGDRVYF.

The chain uses TRBV4-1 and TRBJ1-1; D uncertain. Germline assignment: CDR1 MGHRA and CDR2 YSYEKL. V was shortened by 1 base and J by 7 bases, with 10 bases between the two germline ends. CDR3 length equals 13 residues. The CDR3 region has the DNA TGCGCCAGCAGCCAAGGCCCGTGGGGTGAAGCTTTCTTT. Protein: CASSQGPWGEAFF.

V usage is TRBV20-1 and J usage is TRBJ2-7; D is possibly TRBD1 (6 bases). CDR1 and CDR2 from the germline V gene are DFQATT and SNEGSKA (reference sequence). Trimming pared 0 bases from V and 6 bases from J, leaving 15 bases between. The CDR3 runs 14 residues. As DNA, the CDR3 is TGCAGTGCTAGAGATGAGAGGGGGAACGGCGAGCAGTACTTC. Protein product: CSARDERGNGEQYF.

This clonotype was detected once. This chain joins TRBV15 and TRBJ1-4; 7 bases align to TRBD1. The CDR3 spans 17 residues. After removal of 3 bases from V and 0 bases from J, the junction contained 7 bases not matched to a gene. Germline V gene sequence: CDR1 LNHNV, CDR2 YYDKDF (reference sequence). The DNA of the CDR3 is TGTGCCACCAGCAGGGGACAGAGGATTGCAACTAATGAAAAACTGTTTTTT. This sequence encodes CATSRGQRIATNEKLFF.